Below, 23 T cell receptor beta chains from the same sample are listed, as sequenced in a study of CD8 T cells in Susac syndrome. The RNA input was 0.5 to 1 ug, and it was reverse transcribed with random hexamers. TCRdb processed the immunoSEQ multiplex PCR reads anew with MiXCR; each CDR3 protein has one entry. The sample lists some 140,000 distinct CDR3 sequences; 85% to 95% were seen once. Sequencing was done on a sample of CD8+ T cells from PBMCs. These receptors were collected from a human donor with Susac syndrome.

The chain has TRBV12-3 or TRBV12-4 and TRBJ1-2; 7 bases align to TRBD1. The CDR3 consists of 13 residues. The V and J ends lost 6 bases and 6 bases, in that order; junction bases with no gene match: 7. CDR3 bases: TGTGCCAGCAGCCTGGACAGGAAGGATGGCTACACCTTC. Translation: CASSLDRKDGYTF.

The V gene is TRBV5-1, the J gene TRBJ1-1, with D possibly matching TRBD1 (5 bases). Germline V CDR1 and CDR2: SGHRS, YFSETQ. This CDR3 is built from 14 residues. The V gene lost 4 bases and the J gene lost 4 bases, with 14 bases spanning the gap. For the CDR3, the DNA is TGCGCCAGCAGCCGACCGGACGGGGGCACTGAAGCTTTCTTT. It translates to CASSRPDGGTEAFF.

This clonotype was observed a single time. This chain connects TRBV30 to TRBJ2-3; TRBD1 or TRBD2 may be the D gene (6 bases each). Deletions cut 0 bases from V and 2 bases from J, with 12 bases between. In germline, CDR1 is GTSNPN, CDR2 SVGIG (reference sequence). This CDR3 spans 15 amino acids. The CDR3 DNA reads TGTGCCTGGAGTGTACGTTGGGGGGCCACAGATACGCAGTATTTT. Its translation: CAWSVRWGATDTQYF.

This clonotype was counted once. This chain links TRBV7-9 with TRBJ1-4; D is undetermined. The CDR3 covers 14 residues. Germline V gene lookup returns CDR1 SEHNR and CDR2 FQNEAQ (reference sequence). V dropped 1 base and J dropped 5 bases, with 8 bases sitting between them. As DNA, the CDR3 is TGTGCCAGCAGCTTAGGTGGAATGAATGAAAAACTGTTTTTT. Its protein is CASSLGGMNEKLFF.

On this clonotype itself: A junction boundary mismatches the germline segment, possibly from a read error. The gene calls are TRBV7-7 and TRBJ2-5, with a tentative D call TRBD1 (5 bases). The length of the CDR3 is 14 residues. Germline lookup yields CDR1 SSHAT and CDR2 FNYEAQ (reference sequence). CDR3 coding DNA: TGTGCTAGCAGCGACGCCGTGGGGCTAGAGACCCAGTACTTC. Its protein product is CASSDAVGLETQYF.

V and J are TRBV15 and TRBJ1-5; D not resolved. Per the germline V gene, CDR1 is LNHNV and CDR2 is YYDKDF (reference sequence). The CDR3 runs 15 residues. Trimming took off 2 bases at V and 7 bases at J, with 15 bases between the two ends. The CDR3 bases are TGTGCCACCAGCAGATCTGGGGAAGGAGGCCAGCCCCAGCATTTT. This codes for CATSRSGEGGQPQHF. Looking up the rest from reference TRBV15 and TRBJ1-5 gives the full variable domain: DAMVIQNPRYQVTQFGKPVTLSCSQTLNHNVMYWYQQKSSQAPKLLFHYYDKDFNNEADTPDNFQSRRPNTSFCFLDIRSPGLGDTAMYLCATSRSGEGGQPQHFGDGTRLSIL.

This CDR3 is CASEEGWISNQPQHF. CDR3 DNA: TGTGCCAGCGAGGAGGGATGGATAAGCAATCAGCCCCAGCATTTT. The rearrangement uses TRBV19 and TRBJ1-5; D not certain. V lost 9 bases and J 1 base, leaving 16 bases between the germline ends. CDR3 size: 15 residues. Germline CDR1 is LNHDA and CDR2 is SQIVND (reference sequence).

The chain couples TRBV30 to TRBJ2-2; 7 bases agree with TRBD1. Trimming took 5 bases from V and 5 from J; bases not matched to a gene: 8. The CDR3 is made up of 14 amino acids. CDR1 GTSNPN and CDR2 SVGIG come from the germline V gene (reference sequence). The CDR3 bases are TGTGCCTGGCTTAGCCACAGGGGAACCGGGGAGCTGTTTTTT. Translation: CAWLSHRGTGELFF.

The chain recombines TRBV7-6 with TRBJ1-4; tentatively, D is TRBD1 (6 bases). V lost 0 bases to trimming and J lost 0 bases, with 11 bases between them. Germline lookup yields CDR1 SGHVS and CDR2 FNYEAQ. The CDR3 extends over 17 amino acids. The CDR3 here is CASSLATTGPTNEKLFF. CDR3 bases: TGTGCCAGCAGCTTAGCGACTACAGGGCCAACTAATGAAAAACTGTTTTTT.

The chain carries TRBV9 and TRBJ2-7, with D tentatively TRBD1 (6 bases). The CDR3 sequence is 16 residues long. V was trimmed by 2 bases and J by 7 bases, leaving 22 bases between them. The germline V gene has CDR1 SGDLS and CDR2 YYNGEE. The CDR3 is CASSVDPRDMTREQYF. The CDR3 bases are TGTGCCAGCAGCGTCGACCCCCGGGACATGACGAGGGAGCAGTACTTC. Together with reference TRBV9 and TRBJ2-7, the CDR3 gives the full variable domain: DSGVTQTPKHLITATGQRVTLRCSPRSGDLSVYWYQQSLDQGLQFLIQYYNGEERAKGNILERFSAQQFPDLHSELNLSSLELGDSALYFCASSVDPRDMTREQYFGPGTRLTVT.

The rearrangement joins TRBV30 to TRBJ2-7; 10 bases are shared with TRBD2. J was trimmed by 9 bases and V by 2 bases; bases with no gene match: 7. Germline CDR1 GTSNPN, CDR2 SVGIG (reference sequence). CDR3 size: 13 residues. The CDR3 DNA reads as TGTGCCTGGAGTCATACTAGCGGGGACTCGCAGTACTTC. Translating gives CAWSHTSGDSQYF.

This chain connects TRBV6-5 to TRBJ2-6; perhaps TRBD2 as D (7 bases). V was pared by 2 bases and J by 1 base, with 21 bases between. The length of the CDR3 is 20 residues. Germline values: CDR1 MNHEY, CDR2 SVGAGI. CDR3 in amino acids: CASSYVWGGRRVSGANVLTF. CDR3 nucleotide sequence: TGTGCCAGCAGTTACGTTTGGGGGGGGCGTAGAGTATCTGGGGCCAACGTCCTGACTTTC.

Only one count was recorded for this clonotype. V is TRBV27 and J is TRBJ1-1; maybe TRBD1 (6 bases). This CDR3 region has 15 residues. CDR1 MNHEY and CDR2 SMNVEV come from the germline V gene (reference sequence). Trimming left V 8 bases short and J 1 base short, with 17 bases between. CDR3 loop: CASGWGAGSNTEAFF. The CDR3 bases are TGTGCCAGCGGGTGGGGGGCAGGGTCGAACACTGAAGCTTTCTTT.

V is TRBV30 and J is TRBJ1-1; a weak D match, TRBD1 (6 bases). From germline, CDR1 is GTSNPN and CDR2 SVGIG (reference sequence). This CDR3 spans 15 amino acids. Trimming took off 3 bases at V and 3 bases at J, with 17 bases between the two ends. The CDR3 here is CAWSSEGRGYTEAFF. In nucleotides, the CDR3 is TGTGCCTGGAGCTCCGAAGGCAGGGGCTACACTGAAGCTTTCTTT.

V and J are TRBV29-1 and TRBJ2-1; D is ambiguous. The CDR3 extends over 14 amino acids. CDR1 SQVTM and CDR2 ANQGSEA come from the germline V gene. V lost 6 bases and J 5 bases, leaving 17 bases between the germline ends. The CDR3 sequence: CSVVSGLYDNEQFF. For the CDR3, the DNA is TGCAGCGTCGTGTCTGGCCTCTACGACAATGAGCAGTTCTTC.

This clonotype occurred once. The chain links TRBV6-5 to TRBJ1-2, with 9 positions matching TRBD1. The CDR3 extends over 13 amino acids. Germline V gene lookup returns CDR1 MNHEY and CDR2 SVGAGI. Germline trimming cut 3 bases from V and 6 bases from J; bases unmatched to any gene: 2. CDR3 protein: CASSYTGGDGYTF. The CDR3 nucleotides read TGTGCCAGCAGTTATACAGGGGGCGATGGCTACACCTTC.

This sequence joins TRBV6-5 and TRBJ2-3; D perhaps matches TRBD2 (7 bases). The V and J ends lost 0 bases and 5 bases respectively, with 12 bases between them. Germline CDR1 MNHEY, CDR2 SVGAGI. The CDR3 consists of 15 residues. This CDR3 is CASSYSGGAGDTQYF. The DNA for the CDR3 is TGTGCCAGCAGTTACTCGGGGGGGGCCGGAGATACGCAGTATTTT.

The DNA of the CDR3 is TGTGCCAGCAGCCACCCATCGGGTTCTGAAGCTTTCTTT. Amino acid sequence: CASSHPSGSEAFF. The chain recombines TRBV4-2 with TRBJ1-1; no clear D. The CDR3 loop spans 13 amino acids. Germline V CDR1 and CDR2: LGHNA, YNFKEQ. The ends were cut back, 3 bases at V and 6 bases at J, with 11 bases in the middle.

The chain uses TRBV12-3 or TRBV12-4 and TRBJ1-2; D might be TRBD1 (6 bases). V shed 6 bases and J shed 5 bases, with 13 bases lying between them. CDR3 length: 13 amino acids. CDR3 residues: CASSRGQYYGYTF. CDR3 nucleotides: TGTGCCAGCAGCCGAGGACAGTATTATGGCTACACCTTC.

The V call is TRBV9, the J call TRBJ2-7; TRBD2 agrees at 9 bases. Germline CDR1 reads SGDLS; CDR2 reads YYNGEE. The length of the CDR3 is 15 residues. The J segment lost 4 bases and the V segment lost 0 bases, leaving 5 bases of the junction unmatched. CDR3 loop: CASSVGDSGRYEQYF. Here the CDR3 DNA reads TGTGCCAGCAGCGTAGGGGATAGCGGGAGATACGAGCAGTACTTC.

The rearrangement joins TRBV29-1 to TRBJ1-2; 9 nucleotides line up with TRBD1. The CDR3 has 13 amino acids. Germline CDR1 is SQVTM and CDR2 is ANQGSEA. With V trimmed by 3 bases and J by 9 bases, 8 bases remained unmatched. This CDR3 is CSVEAGTGWSYTF. CDR3 nucleotides: TGCAGCGTTGAGGCCGGGACAGGGTGGAGCTACACCTTC.

CDR3 DNA: TGTGCCAGCAGCCAAAACTCCTTAGCGGGAGCCCACTACGAGCAGTACTTC. Its translation is CASSQNSLAGAHYEQYF. The chain uses TRBV4-2 and TRBJ2-7, with TRBD2 matching 9 bases. V lost 2 bases, J lost 3 bases, and 11 bases stayed unmatched. The germline CDR1 and CDR2 sequences are LGHNA and YNFKEQ. CDR3 length equals 17 residues.

The V and J genes are TRBV7-9 and TRBJ2-3, with 8 bases identical to TRBD1. Per germline, CDR1 SEHNR and CDR2 FQNEAQ (reference sequence). The length of the CDR3 is 15 residues. V lost 8 bases, J lost 6 bases, and 13 bases stayed unmatched. CDR3 DNA: TGTGCCAGCTACGGGCAGGGGGCAATCAGTGATACGCAGTATTTT. It translates to CASYGQGAISDTQYF.